One and the same sample provided the 23 T cell receptor beta chains below, sequenced in a study of cytomegalovirus exposure and HLA in healthy donors. PCR was performed using 60 Vbeta and 13 Jbeta primers. The assay was immunoSEQ multiplex PCR, and TCRdb's table has in-frame clones only and misses some. This sample has about 140,000 clones, with approximately 88% found just once. Sequencing used PBMCs. Receptors originate from a woman between 40 and 50 years old in good health and CMV-seronegative.

This clone was picked up one time. The chain uses TRBV11-2 and TRBJ2-6; no clear D. Germline-derived CDR1 and CDR2 are SGHAT and FQNNGV. The V and J ends lost 8 bases and 2 bases respectively, with 16 bases between them. The CDR3 covers 16 residues. CDR3 DNA sequence: TGTGCCAGCCGCGGCAGCCCTGGAGCTGGGGCCAACGTCCTGACTTTC. Translated, it gives CASRGSPGAGANVLTF.

The chain joins TRBV7-8 to TRBJ1-5, with D hard to call. The CDR3 has 15 amino acids. V was pared by 6 bases and J by 1 base, with 13 bases between. Germline assignment: CDR1 SGHVS and CDR2 FQNEAQ. The CDR3 sequence is CASSPVGGSNQPQHF. As DNA, the CDR3 is TGTGCCAGCAGTCCGGTTGGAGGCAGCAATCAGCCCCAGCATTTT.

The genes are TRBV25-1 and TRBJ2-1; tentatively, D is TRBD2 (6 bases). The CDR3 extends over 16 amino acids. Looked up from germline, CDR1 is MGHDK and CDR2 is SYGVNS. The ends were cut back, 6 bases at V and 0 bases at J, with 15 bases in the middle. The CDR3 nucleotides read TGTGCCAGCAGCCAAGTTAGCGGCCTCTCCTACAATGAGCAGTTCTTC. Protein: CASSQVSGLSYNEQFF.

The chain combines TRBV7-9 with TRBJ1-3, with 7 bases identical to TRBD1. J was trimmed by 4 bases and V by 1 base; bases with no gene match: 10. This CDR3 is 17 amino acids long. Germline assignment: CDR1 SEHNR and CDR2 FQNEAQ (reference sequence). The DNA for the CDR3 is TGTGCCAGCAGCTTAGGCCCACCGACAGGGCACGGAAACACCATATATTTT. Protein product: CASSLGPPTGHGNTIYF.

The chain recombines TRBV11-3 with TRBJ2-1; 14 nucleotides match TRBD2. V lost 4 bases, J lost 8 bases, and 16 bases stayed unmatched. The CDR3 totals 19 residues. CDR1 and CDR2 (germline): SGHNT, YENEEA. The CDR3 DNA sequence: TGTGCCAGCAGCTCCGGGACTAGCGGGAGAGAGGCGTCGAGGTATGAGCAGTTCTTC. Protein: CASSSGTSGREASRYEQFF.

The CDR3 coding sequence is TGTGCCAGCAGTCTTCCTCAGGGAAGACAGCCCCAGCATTTT. Translation: CASSLPQGRQPQHF. The chain employs TRBV28 and TRBJ1-5; tentatively, D is TRBD1 (5 bases). Trimming removed 5 bases from V and 7 bases from J, with 15 bases in between. Germline-derived CDR1 and CDR2 are MDHEN and SYDVKM. There are 14 residues in the CDR3.

The chain uses TRBV11-2 and TRBJ2-2, with 11 positions matching TRBD1. The CDR3 has 17 residues. The germline CDR1 and CDR2 sequences are SGHAT and FQNNGV. The V gene end was trimmed by 2 bases and the J gene end by 5 bases; junction bases not matched to a gene: 7. CDR3 residues: CASSLWAGTGGTGELFF. DNA of the CDR3: TGTGCCAGCAGCTTATGGGCTGGGACAGGGGGAACCGGGGAGCTGTTTTTT.

This sequence joins TRBV4-2 and TRBJ2-1, with 10 bases that match TRBD2. The V segment lost 10 bases and the J segment 4 bases; nucleotides outside the gene matches: 7. Germline loops: CDR1 LGHNA, CDR2 YNFKEQ. The CDR3 loop spans 14 amino acids. CDR3 protein: CANPGTSEYNEQFF. The CDR3 DNA is TGTGCCAACCCCGGGACTAGCGAATACAATGAGCAGTTCTTC.

This clone was found once. V usage is TRBV30 and J usage is TRBJ2-3; possible D gene TRBD2, 6 bases. Trimming removed 5 bases at V and 0 bases at J, with 9 bases between. The CDR3 has 13 amino acids. CDR1 GTSNPN and CDR2 SVGIG come from the germline V gene (reference sequence). CDR3 region: CAWGLTSTDTQYF. In nucleotides, the CDR3 is TGTGCCTGGGGACTAACTAGCACAGATACGCAGTATTTT.

V is TRBV30 and J is TRBJ2-5, with D possibly TRBD1 on 5 matching bases. The V end was cut by 1 base, the J end by 1 base, with 10 bases between. Per germline, CDR1 GTSNPN and CDR2 SVGIG (reference sequence). The CDR3 has 14 residues. As DNA, the CDR3 is TGTGCCTGGAGTGGGTTCCAGGGCCAAGAGACCCAGTACTTC. Translating it yields CAWSGFQGQETQYF.

CDR3 bases: TGTGCCAGTAGTATCCCAGGGGCGCCCGCTGAAGCTTTCTTT. Encoded protein: CASSIPGAPAEAFF. The rearrangement uses TRBV19 and TRBJ1-1, with D possibly matching TRBD1 (6 bases). The V end lost 3 bases, the J end lost 6 bases, and 14 bases lay between the germline ends. Germline loops: CDR1 LNHDA, CDR2 SQIVND (reference sequence). The CDR3 covers 14 residues.

The V call is TRBV5-1, the J call TRBJ2-5; TRBD1 matches 9 bases. V was clipped by 0 bases and J by 4 bases; unmatched bases: 4. This CDR3 is 15 amino acids long. CDR1 and CDR2 from the germline V gene are SGHRS and YFSETQ. The CDR3 is CASSLATGGVETQYF. In DNA form, the CDR3 reads TGCGCCAGCAGCTTGGCTACAGGGGGCGTAGAGACCCAGTACTTC.

The V call is TRBV9, the J call TRBJ2-3, with D hard to call. Germline V gene lookup returns CDR1 SGDLS and CDR2 YYNGEE. V was pared by 1 base and J by 6 bases, with 12 bases between. This CDR3 has 14 amino acids. CDR3: CASSVIPGADTQYF. The CDR3 DNA sequence: TGTGCCAGCAGCGTAATCCCCGGTGCGGATACGCAGTATTTT.

V usage is TRBV5-1 and J usage is TRBJ2-2; no definite D call. Germline values: CDR1 SGHRS, CDR2 YFSETQ. The V end was cut by 0 bases, the J end by 4 bases, with 10 bases between. The CDR3 is made up of 15 amino acids. The CDR3 nucleotides are TGCGCCAGCAGCTTGGAAGCGTCGGGCACCGGGGAGCTGTTTTTT. Its translation: CASSLEASGTGELFF.

The rearrangement uses TRBV7-9 and TRBJ2-7; possibly TRBD2 for D (6 bases). Trimming removed 7 bases from V and 3 bases from J, with 7 bases in between. The CDR3 is 11 residues long. Germline loops: CDR1 SEHNR, CDR2 FQNEAQ (reference sequence). The CDR3 loop reads CASTGGYEQYF. For the CDR3, the DNA is TGTGCCAGCACCGGGGGCTACGAGCAGTACTTC.

This chain joins TRBV4-2 and TRBJ2-7, with D possibly TRBD2 on 5 matching bases. V lost 0 bases, J lost 6 bases, and 9 bases lay in between. The CDR3 extends over 13 amino acids. Germline V gene lookup returns CDR1 LGHNA and CDR2 YNFKEQ. The CDR3 here is CASSQETAGEQYF. The CDR3 DNA reads as TGTGCCAGCAGCCAAGAGACGGCGGGCGAGCAGTACTTC.

The chain recombines TRBV29-1 with TRBJ1-5, with TRBD1 identical over 7 bases. Germline V lookup: CDR1 SQVTM, CDR2 ANQGSEA. With V trimmed by 4 bases and J by 6 bases, 6 bases remained unmatched. The CDR3 extends over 13 amino acids. CDR3 bases: TGCAGCGTTGCTGGACAGGAGGGTCAGCCCCAGCATTTT. Translation: CSVAGQEGQPQHF.

The chain combines TRBV6-1 with TRBJ2-7; TRBD1 aligns across 7 bases. CDR1 and CDR2 (germline): MNHNS, SASEGT. The length of the CDR3 is 14 residues. V shed 5 bases, J shed 3 bases, and the junction held 7 bases outside the gene matches. CDR3 bases: TGTGCCAGCAGTCACCGGGACAGAAGCTACGAGCAGTACTTC. Protein: CASSHRDRSYEQYF.

The rearrangement uses TRBV2 and TRBJ2-7, with TRBD2 as a possible D gene (6 bases). There are 13 residues in the CDR3. Germline V lookup: CDR1 SNHLY, CDR2 FYNNEI. With 6 bases removed from V and 6 bases from J, the gap between germline ends came to 15 bases. CDR3 region: CASRASGGPEQYF. CDR3 nucleotide sequence: TGTGCCAGCAGGGCCAGCGGAGGGCCCGAGCAGTACTTC.

Only one count was recorded for this clone. The rearrangement uses TRBV19 and TRBJ1-1; 7 nucleotides align to TRBD1. This CDR3 contains 13 residues. V dropped 6 bases and J dropped 5; count of bases not matched to a gene: 6. CDR1 and CDR2 (germline): LNHDA, SQIVND (reference sequence). CDR3 loop: CASSTGEGTEAFF. CDR3 nucleotide sequence: TGTGCCAGTAGCACAGGGGAAGGAACTGAAGCTTTCTTT.

The chain uses TRBV7-8 and TRBJ2-1, with 9 positions matching TRBD2. The CDR3 is made up of 15 amino acids. Germline CDR1 SGHVS, CDR2 FQNEAQ. The J segment lost 7 bases and the V segment lost 2 bases, leaving 6 bases of the junction unmatched. The CDR3 nucleotides read TGTGCCAGCAGCTTACGGCTAGCGGGGAGGAATGAGCAGTTCTTC. It yields the protein CASSLRLAGRNEQFF.

A note on this clone: At one boundary the junction diverges from the germline segment, which might be a read error. The rearrangement uses TRBV30 and TRBJ2-7; TRBD2 matches 7 bases. CDR1 GTSNPN and CDR2 SVGIG come from the germline V gene (reference sequence). The CDR3 is 11 amino acids. CDR3 sequence: CGGSSSYEQYF. CDR3 DNA sequence: TGCGGCGGGAGCAGCTCCTACGAGCAGTACTTC.

The rearrangement uses TRBV15 and TRBJ2-7; 8 nucleotides align to TRBD2. Germline V gives CDR1 LNHNV, CDR2 YYDKDF (reference sequence). The CDR3 is 14 residues long. V gave up 4 bases and J gave up 3 bases; unmatched junction bases: 5. CDR3: CATSTRAGVYEQYF. The CDR3 DNA follows: TGTGCCACCAGCACCCGAGCGGGGGTCTACGAGCAGTACTTC. Using reference TRBV15 and TRBJ2-7 for the parts outside the CDR3, the full variable domain is DAMVIQNPRYQVTQFGKPVTLSCSQTLNHNVMYWYQQKSSQAPKLLFHYYDKDFNNEADTPDNFQSRRPNTSFCFLDIRSPGLGDTAMYLCATSTRAGVYEQYFGPGTRLTVT.